This T cell receptor (beta chain) was observed in a study of blood T cell repertoires in COVID-19. The length of the CDR3 is 13 residues. V lost 3 bases to trimming and J lost 3 bases, with 8 bases between them. Per the study methods: Estimated nucleated cell counts came from reference gene primer amplification. This table comes from immunoSEQ multiplex PCR, and its TCRdb copy is limited to in-frame clones, with some not included. The D gene and trimming were derived from the DNA, and the V and J assignments and clone size from that table. The profile shows roughly 100,000 clones, around 73% of them singletons.

What was sequenced was peripheral blood. The rearrangement uses TRBV12-3 or TRBV12-4 and TRBJ1-2, with D hard to call. The sequence was collected from a man in his 60s with active or convalescent COVID-19. CDR3 protein: CASSLGEDYGYTF. The CDR3 DNA reads as TGTGCCAGCAGTTTGGGAGAAGACTATGGCTACACCTTC.